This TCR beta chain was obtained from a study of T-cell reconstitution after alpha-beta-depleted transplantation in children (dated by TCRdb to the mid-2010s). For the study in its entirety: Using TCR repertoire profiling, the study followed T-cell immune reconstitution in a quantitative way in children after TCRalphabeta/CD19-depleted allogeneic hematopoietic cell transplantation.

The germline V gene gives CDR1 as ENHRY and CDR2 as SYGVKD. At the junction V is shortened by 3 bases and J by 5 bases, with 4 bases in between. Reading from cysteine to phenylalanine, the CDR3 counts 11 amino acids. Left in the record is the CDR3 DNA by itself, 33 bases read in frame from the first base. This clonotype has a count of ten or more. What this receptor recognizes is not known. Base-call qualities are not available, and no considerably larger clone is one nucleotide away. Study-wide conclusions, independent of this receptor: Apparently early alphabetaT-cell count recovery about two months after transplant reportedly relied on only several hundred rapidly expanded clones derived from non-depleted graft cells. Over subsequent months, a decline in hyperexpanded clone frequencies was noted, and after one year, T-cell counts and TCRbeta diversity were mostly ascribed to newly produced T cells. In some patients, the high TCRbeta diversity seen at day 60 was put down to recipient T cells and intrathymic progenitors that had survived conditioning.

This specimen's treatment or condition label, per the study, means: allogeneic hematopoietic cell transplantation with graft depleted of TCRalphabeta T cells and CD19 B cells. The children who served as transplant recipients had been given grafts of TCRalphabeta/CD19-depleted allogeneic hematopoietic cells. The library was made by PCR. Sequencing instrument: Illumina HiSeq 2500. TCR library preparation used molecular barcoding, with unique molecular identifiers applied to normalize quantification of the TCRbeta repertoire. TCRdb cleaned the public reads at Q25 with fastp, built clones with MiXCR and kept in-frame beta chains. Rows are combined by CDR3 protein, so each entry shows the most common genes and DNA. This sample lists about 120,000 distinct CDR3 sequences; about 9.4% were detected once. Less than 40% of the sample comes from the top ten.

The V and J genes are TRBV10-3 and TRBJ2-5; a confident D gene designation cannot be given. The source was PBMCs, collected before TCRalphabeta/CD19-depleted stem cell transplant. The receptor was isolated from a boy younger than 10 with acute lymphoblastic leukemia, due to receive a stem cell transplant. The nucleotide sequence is TGTGCCATCAGTGAACGGGAGACCCAGTACTTC. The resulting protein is CAISERETQYF.